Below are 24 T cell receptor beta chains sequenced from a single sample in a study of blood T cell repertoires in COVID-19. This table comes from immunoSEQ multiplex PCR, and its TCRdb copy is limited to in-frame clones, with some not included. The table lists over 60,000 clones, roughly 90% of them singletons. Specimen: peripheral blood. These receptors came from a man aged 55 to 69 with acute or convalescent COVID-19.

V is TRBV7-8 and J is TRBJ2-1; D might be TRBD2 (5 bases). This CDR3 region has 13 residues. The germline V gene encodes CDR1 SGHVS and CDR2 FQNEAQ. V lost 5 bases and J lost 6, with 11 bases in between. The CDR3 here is CASSAVRGNEQFF. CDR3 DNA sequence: TGTGCCAGCAGCGCCGTTCGGGGCAATGAGCAGTTCTTC.

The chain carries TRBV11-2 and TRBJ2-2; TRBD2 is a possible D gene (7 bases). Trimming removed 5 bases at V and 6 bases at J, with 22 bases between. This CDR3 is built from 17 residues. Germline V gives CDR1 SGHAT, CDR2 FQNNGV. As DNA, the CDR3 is TGTGCCAGCAGCCCCCGTCGGGTCGGGGGGCCCCCCGGGGAGCTGTTTTTT. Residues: CASSPRRVGGPPGELFF.

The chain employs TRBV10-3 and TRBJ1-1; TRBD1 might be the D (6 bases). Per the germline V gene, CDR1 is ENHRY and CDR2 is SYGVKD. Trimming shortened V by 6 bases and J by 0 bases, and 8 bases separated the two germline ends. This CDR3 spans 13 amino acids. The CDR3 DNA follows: TGTGCCATCAGACAGGGCGTGAACACTGAAGCTTTCTTT. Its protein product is CAIRQGVNTEAFF.

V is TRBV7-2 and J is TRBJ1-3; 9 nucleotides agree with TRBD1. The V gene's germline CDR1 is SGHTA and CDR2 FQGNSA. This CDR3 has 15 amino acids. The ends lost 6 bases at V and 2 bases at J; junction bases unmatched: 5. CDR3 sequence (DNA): TGTGCCAGCAGACCGGACAGGGGTCCTGGAAACACCATATATTTT. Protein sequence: CASRPDRGPGNTIYF. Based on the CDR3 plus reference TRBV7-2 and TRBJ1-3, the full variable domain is GAGVSQSPSNKVTEKGKDVELRCDPISGHTALYWYRQSLGQGLEFLIYFQGNSAPDKSGLPSDRFSAERTGGSVSTLTIQRTQQEDSAVYLCASRPDRGPGNTIYFGEGSWLTVV.

CDR3 loop: CASSLRRGFGVNTEAFF. The CDR3 DNA reads TGTGCCAGCAGCCTAAGGCGTGGGTTTGGAGTGAACACTGAAGCTTTCTTT. This chain uses TRBV7-9 with TRBJ1-1; D ambiguous. The germline gives CDR1 SEHNR, CDR2 FQNEAQ (reference sequence). V was trimmed by 5 bases and J by 0 bases, leaving 19 bases between them. This CDR3 is 17 amino acids long.

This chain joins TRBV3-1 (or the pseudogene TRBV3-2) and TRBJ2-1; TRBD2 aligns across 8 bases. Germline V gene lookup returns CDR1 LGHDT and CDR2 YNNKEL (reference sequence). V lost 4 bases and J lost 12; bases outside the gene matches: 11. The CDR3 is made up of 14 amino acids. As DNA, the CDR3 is TGTGCCAGCAGCCGATCGGGGGGGCGGTCGGGGCAGTTCTTC. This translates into CASSRSGGRSGQFF.

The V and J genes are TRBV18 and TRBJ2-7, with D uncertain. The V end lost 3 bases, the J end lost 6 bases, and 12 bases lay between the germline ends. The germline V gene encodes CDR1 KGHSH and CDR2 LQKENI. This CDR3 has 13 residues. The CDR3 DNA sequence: TGTGCCAGCTCACCGGAAGATGGCGGCGAGCAGTACTTC. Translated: CASSPEDGGEQYF. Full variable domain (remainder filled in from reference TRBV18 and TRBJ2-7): NAGVMQNPRHLVRRRGQEARLRCSPMKGHSHVYWYRQLPEEGLKFMVYLQKENIIDESGMPKERFSAEFPKEGPSILRIQQVVRGDSAAYFCASSPEDGGEQYFGPGTRLTVT.

As DNA, the CDR3 is TGCGCCAGCAGCGGAGGGACAGGACCTGAAGCTTTCTTT. It specifies CASSGGTGPEAFF. The rearrangement links TRBV5-1 to TRBJ1-1, with 8 bases identical to TRBD1. This CDR3 has 13 residues. Trimming cost V 4 bases and J 6 bases; bases outside gene matches: 5. Germline lookup yields CDR1 SGHRS and CDR2 YFSETQ.

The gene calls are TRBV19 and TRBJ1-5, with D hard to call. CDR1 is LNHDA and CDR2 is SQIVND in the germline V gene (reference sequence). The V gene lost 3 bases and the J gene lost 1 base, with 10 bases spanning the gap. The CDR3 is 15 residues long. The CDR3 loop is CASSMRRGSNQPQHF. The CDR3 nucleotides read TGTGCCAGTAGTATGAGACGAGGGAGCAATCAGCCCCAGCATTTT.

The CDR3: CASSLSRDRVNYGYTF. As DNA, the CDR3 is TGTGCCAGCAGTTTATCCCGGGACAGGGTTAACTATGGCTACACCTTC. V usage is TRBV27 and J usage is TRBJ1-2, with 9 bases fitting TRBD1. V was pared by 0 bases and J by 1 base, with 3 bases of the junction left unmatched. Germline V gene data show CDR1 as MNHEY and CDR2 as SMNVEV (reference sequence). CDR3 length: 16 amino acids.

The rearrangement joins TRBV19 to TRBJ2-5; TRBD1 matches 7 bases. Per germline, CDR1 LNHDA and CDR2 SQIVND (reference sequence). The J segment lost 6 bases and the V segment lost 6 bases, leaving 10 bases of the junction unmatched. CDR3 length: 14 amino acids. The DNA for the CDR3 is TGTGCCAGTAGGGTACAGGGGAATCTGCAGACCCAGTACTTC. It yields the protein CASRVQGNLQTQYF.

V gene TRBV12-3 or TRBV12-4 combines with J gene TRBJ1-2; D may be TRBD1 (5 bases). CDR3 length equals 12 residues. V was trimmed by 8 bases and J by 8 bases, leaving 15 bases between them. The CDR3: CASVMGGTGYTF. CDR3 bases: TGTGCCAGCGTCATGGGGGGGACCGGCTACACCTTC.

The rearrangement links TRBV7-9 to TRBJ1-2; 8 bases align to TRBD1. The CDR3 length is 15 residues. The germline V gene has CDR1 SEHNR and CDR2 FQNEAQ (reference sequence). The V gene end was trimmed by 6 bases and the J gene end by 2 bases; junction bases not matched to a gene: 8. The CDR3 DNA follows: TGTGCCAGCAGTTCGGGACAGGACCCAAACTATGGCTACACCTTC. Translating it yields CASSSGQDPNYGYTF.

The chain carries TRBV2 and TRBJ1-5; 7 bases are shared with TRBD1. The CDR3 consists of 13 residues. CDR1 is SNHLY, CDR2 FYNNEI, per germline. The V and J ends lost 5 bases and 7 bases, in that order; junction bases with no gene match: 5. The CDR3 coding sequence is TGTGCCAGCAGTCGGGACAGAAAGCAGCCCCAGCATTTT. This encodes CASSRDRKQPQHF.

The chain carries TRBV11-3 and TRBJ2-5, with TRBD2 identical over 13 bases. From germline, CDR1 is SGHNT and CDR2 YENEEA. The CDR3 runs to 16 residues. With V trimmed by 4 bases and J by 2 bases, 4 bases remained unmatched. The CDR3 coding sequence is TGTGCCAGCAGCTCCACGGGACTAGCGGGGCAAGAGACCCAGTACTTC. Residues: CASSSTGLAGQETQYF. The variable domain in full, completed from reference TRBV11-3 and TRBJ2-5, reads EAGVVQSPRYKIIEKKQPVAFWCNPISGHNTLYWYLQNLGQGPELLIRYENEEAVDDSQLPKDRFSAERLKGVDSTLKIQPAELGDSAVYLCASSSTGLAGQETQYFGPGTRLLVL.

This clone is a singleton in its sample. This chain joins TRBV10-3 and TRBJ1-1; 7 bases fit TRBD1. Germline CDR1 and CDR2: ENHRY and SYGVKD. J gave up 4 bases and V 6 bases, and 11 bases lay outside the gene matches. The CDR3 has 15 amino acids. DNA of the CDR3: TGTGCCATCAGCCGTGAAGAAGGGGGCGGCACTGAAGCTTTCTTT. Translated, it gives CAISREEGGGTEAFF.

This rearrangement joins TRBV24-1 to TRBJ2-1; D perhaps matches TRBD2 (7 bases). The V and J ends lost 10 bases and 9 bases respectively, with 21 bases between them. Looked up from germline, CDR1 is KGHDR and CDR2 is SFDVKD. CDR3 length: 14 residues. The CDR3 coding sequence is TGTGCCACAGCCGGGACGGGGGGCTCTCTTGAGCAGTTCTTC. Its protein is CATAGTGGSLEQFF.

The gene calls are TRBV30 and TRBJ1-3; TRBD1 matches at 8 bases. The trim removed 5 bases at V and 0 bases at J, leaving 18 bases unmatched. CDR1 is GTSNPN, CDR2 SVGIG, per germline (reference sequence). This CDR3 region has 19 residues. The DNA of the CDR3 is TGTGCCTGGGGGGCCAGGGCAGGGGGCCCTAGACGCTCTGGAAACACCATATATTTT. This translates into CAWGARAGGPRRSGNTIYF.

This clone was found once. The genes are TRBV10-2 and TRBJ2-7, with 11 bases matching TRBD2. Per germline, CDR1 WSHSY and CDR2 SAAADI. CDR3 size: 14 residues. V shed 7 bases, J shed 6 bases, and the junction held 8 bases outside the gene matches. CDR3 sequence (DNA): TGCGCCAGCATGAGGGTAGCGGGGGGGGGCGAGCAGTACTTC. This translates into CASMRVAGGGEQYF.

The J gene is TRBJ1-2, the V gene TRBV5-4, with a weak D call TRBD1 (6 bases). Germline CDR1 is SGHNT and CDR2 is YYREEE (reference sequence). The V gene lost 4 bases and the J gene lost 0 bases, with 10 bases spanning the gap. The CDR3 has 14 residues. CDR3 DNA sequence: TGTGCCAGCAGCCCAGGGGATGCTAACTATGGCTACACCTTC. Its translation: CASSPGDANYGYTF.

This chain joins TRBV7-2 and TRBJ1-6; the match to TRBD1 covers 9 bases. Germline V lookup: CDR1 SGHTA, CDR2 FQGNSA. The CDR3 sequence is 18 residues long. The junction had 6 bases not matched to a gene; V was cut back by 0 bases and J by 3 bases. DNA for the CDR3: TGTGCCAGCAGCTTAGCTAGGACAGGGGACGTCTATAATTCACCCCTCCACTTT. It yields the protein CASSLARTGDVYNSPLHF.

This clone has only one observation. CDR3 coding DNA: TGTGCCAGCAGCCGACTAGCCAATGAGCAGTTCTTC. It translates to CASSRLANEQFF. The rearrangement links TRBV5-4 to TRBJ2-1; 7 bases fit TRBD2. V lost 4 bases, J lost 6 bases, and 1 base stayed unmatched. The CDR3 has 12 residues. In germline, CDR1 is SGHNT, CDR2 YYREEE (reference sequence).

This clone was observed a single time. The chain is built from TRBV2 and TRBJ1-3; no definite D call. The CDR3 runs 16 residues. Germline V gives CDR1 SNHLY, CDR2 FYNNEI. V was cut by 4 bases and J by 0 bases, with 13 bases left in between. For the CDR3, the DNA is TGTGCCAGCAGTGTGAGGCCGGGATACTCTGGAAACACCATATATTTT. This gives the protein CASSVRPGYSGNTIYF.

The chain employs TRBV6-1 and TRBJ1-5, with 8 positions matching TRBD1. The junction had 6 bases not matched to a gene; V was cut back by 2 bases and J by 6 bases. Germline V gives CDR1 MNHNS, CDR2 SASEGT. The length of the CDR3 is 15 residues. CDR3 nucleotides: TGTGCCAGCAGTGAAATGCGACAGGGGAGTCAGCCCCAGCATTTT. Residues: CASSEMRQGSQPQHF.